These 31 T cell receptor beta chains share one sample of origin, sequenced in a study of cytomegalovirus exposure and HLA in healthy donors. A multiplex PCR was run with 60 Vbeta primers and 13 Jbeta primers. Method: immunoSEQ multiplex PCR; TCRdb's copy keeps in-frame clones and lacks some. The sample has approximately 120,000 clones. Sequenced input: PBMCs. These receptors were obtained from a man aged 40-50 years in good health and CMV-seronegative.

This chain joins TRBV30 and TRBJ2-1; the D is unclear. The V gene lost 1 base and the J gene lost 8 bases, with 6 bases spanning the gap. Per the germline V gene, CDR1 is GTSNPN and CDR2 is SVGIG (reference sequence). The CDR3 runs to 11 residues. This CDR3 is CAWSDSDEQFF. As DNA, the CDR3 is TGTGCCTGGAGTGACTCCGATGAGCAGTTCTTC.

With respect to this clone: An end of the junction differs from the germline gene, which may be a read error. The CDR3 DNA sequence: TGTACCAGCAGTTTTGGGCTCCAGGGGACAGATACGCAGTATTTT. Translating gives CTSSFGLQGTDTQYF. The chain couples TRBV27 to TRBJ2-3; D possibly corresponds to TRBD1 (6 bases). From germline, CDR1 is MNHEY and CDR2 SMNVEV (reference sequence). This CDR3 has 15 amino acids.

CDR3 sequence (DNA): TGTGCCAGCAGCCCTAGCGGGAGGGTCTGGTACGAGCAGTACTTC. It is translated as CASSPSGRVWYEQYF. The V gene is TRBV11-3, the J gene TRBJ2-7; 12 bases are a match to TRBD2. Germline trimming cut 5 bases from V and 4 bases from J; bases unmatched to any gene: 6. CDR1 is SGHNT and CDR2 is YENEEA in the germline V gene. The CDR3 has 15 amino acids.

This chain links TRBV5-4 with TRBJ2-1; D is undetermined. The V end lost 2 bases, the J end lost 6 bases, and 15 bases lay between the germline ends. The CDR3 has 15 residues. Germline assignment: CDR1 SGHNT and CDR2 YYREEE (reference sequence). The CDR3 DNA is TGTGCCAGCAGCTTCGAAGCCCCACCCCGCAATGAGCAGTTCTTC. Translation gives CASSFEAPPRNEQFF.

The chain couples TRBV5-1 to TRBJ1-1; a possible D gene is TRBD1 (6 bases). The germline CDR1 and CDR2 sequences are SGHRS and YFSETQ. The CDR3 spans 13 residues. The ends were cut back, 2 bases at V and 3 bases at J, with 8 bases in the middle. This CDR3 reads CASSFSGDTEAFF. The CDR3 DNA reads TGCGCCAGCAGCTTCTCAGGGGACACTGAAGCTTTCTTT.

The chain has TRBV7-9 and TRBJ2-7; D is unresolved. The germline V gene encodes CDR1 SEHNR and CDR2 FQNEAQ (reference sequence). The CDR3 sequence is 17 residues long. The ends were cut back, 4 bases at V and 3 bases at J, with 22 bases in the middle. The DNA of the CDR3 is TGTGCCAGCAGCTCCATAACCCTAGAACCCCCGCTCTACGAGCAGTACTTC. Amino acids: CASSSITLEPPLYEQYF.

V gene TRBV6-5 combines with J gene TRBJ2-5; 11 bases are shared with TRBD2. Germline assignment: CDR1 MNHEY and CDR2 SVGAGI. The trim removed 6 bases at V and 5 bases at J, leaving 8 bases unmatched. This CDR3 spans 15 amino acids. The CDR3 bases are TGTGCCAGCAGCCTAACTAGCGGGAGAAGGGAGACCCAGTACTTC. Its translation: CASSLTSGRRETQYF.

The V and J genes are TRBV13 and TRBJ2-3; a possible D gene is TRBD2 (6 bases). CDR1 and CDR2 from the germline V gene are PRHDT and FYEKMQ (reference sequence). Trimming pared 5 bases from V and 4 bases from J, leaving 10 bases between. The CDR3 has 13 amino acids. CDR3: CASSTGLPDTQYF. Written as DNA, the CDR3 is TGTGCCAGCAGCACGGGACTCCCAGATACGCAGTATTTT.

The chain has TRBV9 and TRBJ2-1; TRBD1 aligns across 11 bases. The CDR3 is 16 residues long. V lost 3 bases and J lost 8; bases outside the gene matches: 10. The V gene's germline CDR1 is SGDLS and CDR2 YYNGEE. The CDR3 region has the DNA TGTGCCAGCAGCGCGGCAGGACAGGGGGCCGTGTATGAGCAGTTCTTC. Translating it yields CASSAAGQGAVYEQFF.

The rearrangement joins TRBV6-4 to TRBJ2-1, with 12 positions matching TRBD1. Trimming took 2 bases from V and 7 from J; bases not matched to a gene: 6. The CDR3 covers 16 residues. Germline V gives CDR1 MRHNA, CDR2 SNTAGT. The CDR3 sequence is CASSDKGQGARNEQFF. The CDR3 DNA is TGTGCCAGCAGTGACAAGGGACAGGGGGCCCGGAATGAGCAGTTCTTC.

The chain combines TRBV7-3 with TRBJ1-6; D is uncertain. Trimming pared 0 bases from V and 6 bases from J, leaving 3 bases between. The CDR3 runs to 13 residues. Germline V gives CDR1 SGHTA, CDR2 FQGTGA. CDR3 sequence reads: CASSLTSNSPLHF. The CDR3 nucleotides read TGTGCCAGCAGCTTAACCAGTAATTCACCCCTCCACTTT.

The genes are TRBV7-9 and TRBJ1-2; D unresolved. CDR1 SEHNR and CDR2 FQNEAQ come from the germline V gene (reference sequence). The ends were cut back, 1 base at V and 8 bases at J, with 8 bases in the middle. The CDR3 loop spans 12 amino acids. The CDR3 DNA follows: TGTGCCAGCAGCTTAGTTGGCCCGGGCTACACCTTC. This translates into CASSLVGPGYTF.

CDR3 region: CAIAEYQETQYF. The CDR3 nucleotides read TGTGCCATAGCGGAGTACCAAGAGACCCAGTACTTC. This sequence joins TRBV10-3 and TRBJ2-5; the D gene is possibly TRBD2 (5 bases). Germline CDR1 is ENHRY and CDR2 is SYGVKD. The V and J ends lost 9 bases and 0 bases respectively, with 8 bases between them. CDR3 length equals 12 residues.

J is TRBJ2-1 and V is TRBV5-1, with a weak D call TRBD2 (6 bases). The CDR3 loop spans 14 amino acids. V lost 1 base and J lost 4, with 9 bases in between. Germline V gene data show CDR1 as SGHRS and CDR2 as YFSETQ. The CDR3 loop is CASSLPGVYNEQFF. CDR3 DNA: TGCGCCAGCAGCTTGCCGGGAGTTTACAATGAGCAGTTCTTC.

The V call is TRBV6-6, the J call TRBJ1-1; 7 bases align to TRBD1. Germline loops: CDR1 MNHNY, CDR2 SVGAGI (reference sequence). V shed 5 bases and J 4 bases; nucleotides not matched to a gene: 4. The CDR3 runs to 13 residues. This CDR3 reads CASSTSGGTEAFF. CDR3 DNA sequence: TGTGCCAGCAGTACATCAGGGGGCACTGAAGCTTTCTTT.

This rearrangement joins TRBV5-1 to TRBJ2-5; 8 bases line up with TRBD2. V trimming: 7 bases; J trimming: 5 bases; junction bases outside the gene matches: 10. CDR1 SGHRS and CDR2 YFSETQ come from the germline V gene. The CDR3 extends over 14 amino acids. The chain's CDR3 is CASGRGGSQETQYF. The CDR3 bases are TGCGCCAGCGGTCGGGGGGGCTCCCAGGAGACCCAGTACTTC.

V is TRBV19 and J is TRBJ1-1; D not resolved. Germline CDR1 reads LNHDA; CDR2 reads SQIVND (reference sequence). The germline V and J ends were trimmed by 4 bases and 4 bases, with 16 bases remaining between them. The CDR3 covers 15 residues. CDR3 sequence (DNA): TGTGCCAGTAGTAACGGGGAGTGGTTCGGCACTGAAGCTTTCTTT. Amino acids: CASSNGEWFGTEAFF.

V gene TRBV19 combines with J gene TRBJ2-5; D is possibly TRBD1 (5 bases). The J call may be mistaken, given a closer DNA end match to TRBJ2-7. This CDR3 is built from 15 residues. Germline V gene lookup returns CDR1 LNHDA and CDR2 SQIVND (reference sequence). The CDR3 protein is CASSPQGQGNYEQYF. The CDR3 region has the DNA TGTGCCAGTAGTCCCCAAGGGCAGGGAAACTACGAGCAGTACTTC.

J is TRBJ2-1 and V is TRBV10-1, with 8 bases that match TRBD2. In germline, CDR1 is WNHNN, CDR2 SYGVQD (reference sequence). The CDR3 loop spans 15 amino acids. The V segment lost 5 bases and the J segment 0 bases; nucleotides outside the gene matches: 3. The CDR3 DNA reads as TGCGCCAGCAGTAGAGCGGGAGTCTCCTACAATGAGCAGTTCTTC. Translation: CASSRAGVSYNEQFF.

The chain is built from TRBV5-1 and TRBJ2-4; the match to TRBD2 covers 12 bases. The CDR3 runs 16 residues. J gave up 5 bases and V 0 bases, and 3 bases lay outside the gene matches. The V gene's germline CDR1 is SGHRS and CDR2 YFSETQ. This chain's CDR3 is CASSLARTSGENIQYF. The CDR3 region has the DNA TGCGCCAGCAGCTTGGCCAGGACTAGCGGGGAAAACATTCAGTACTTC. The full variable domain, its missing parts supplied by reference TRBV5-1 and TRBJ2-4, is KAGVTQTPRYLIKTRGQQVTLSCSPISGHRSVSWYQQTPGQGLQFLFEYFSETQRNKGNFPGRFSGRQFSNSRSEMNVSTLELGDSALYLCASSLARTSGENIQYFGAGTRLSVL.

V gene TRBV5-1 combines with J gene TRBJ1-1, with 8 bases aligning to TRBD1. J lost 4 bases, V lost 2 bases, and 7 bases had no gene match. The CDR3 spans 15 residues. Germline V CDR1 and CDR2: SGHRS, YFSETQ. The CDR3 region has the DNA TGCGCCAGCAGCTTCGTACAGGGGGTCGGCACTGAAGCTTTCTTT. Amino acid sequence: CASSFVQGVGTEAFF.

The chain combines TRBV7-9 with TRBJ2-2, with TRBD1 matching 10 bases. The CDR3 sequence is 18 residues long. The V gene end was trimmed by 7 bases and the J gene end by 4 bases; junction bases not matched to a gene: 15. Germline assignment: CDR1 SEHNR and CDR2 FQNEAQ (reference sequence). In DNA form, the CDR3 reads TGTGCCAGCAAGCACGGTACCGGGGGACAGGGGTCCACCGGGGAGCTGTTTTTT. Amino acids: CASKHGTGGQGSTGELFF.

This chain joins TRBV2 and TRBJ1-5; D remains ambiguous. Germline lookup yields CDR1 SNHLY and CDR2 FYNNEI. V lost 2 bases and J 10 bases, leaving 15 bases between the germline ends. The CDR3 extends over 14 amino acids. Here the CDR3 reads CASSEQDPVGPQHF. The CDR3 DNA reads as TGTGCCAGCAGTGAACAGGATCCCGTTGGCCCCCAGCATTTT.

The genes are TRBV28 and TRBJ1-4; no clear D gene. Trimming shortened V by 6 bases and J by 8 bases, and 10 bases separated the two germline ends. CDR1 is MDHEN and CDR2 is SYDVKM in the germline V gene. The CDR3 runs to 12 residues. Here the CDR3 reads CASRRGVEKLFF. The CDR3 DNA follows: TGTGCCAGCAGGCGTGGTGTGGAAAAACTGTTTTTT. Together with reference TRBV28 and TRBJ1-4, the CDR3 gives the full variable domain: DVKVTQSSRYLVKRTGEKVFLECVQDMDHENMFWYRQDPGLGLRLIYFSYDVKMKEKGDIPEGYSVSREKKERFSLILESASTNQTSMYLCASRRGVEKLFFGSGTQLSVL.

The chain is built from TRBV27 and TRBJ2-2, with 9 bases aligning to TRBD1. In germline, CDR1 is MNHEY, CDR2 SMNVEV (reference sequence). The CDR3 sequence is 16 residues long. V lost 3 bases and J lost 5; bases outside the gene matches: 7. The CDR3 bases are TGTGCCAGCAGTTTGTCCCGGACAGGGGCGACCGGGGAGCTGTTTTTT. It encodes CASSLSRTGATGELFF.

The V gene is TRBV30, the J gene TRBJ2-5; 13 bases align to TRBD2. J lost 4 bases, V lost 2 bases, and 7 bases had no gene match. This CDR3 is built from 16 residues. Germline CDR1 is GTSNPN and CDR2 is SVGIG (reference sequence). CDR3 in amino acids: CAWSSARLAGGETQYF. The CDR3 coding sequence is TGTGCCTGGAGTTCCGCTCGACTAGCGGGAGGAGAGACCCAGTACTTC.

As concerns this clone: The junction shows a germline mismatch at one end, possibly a read error. This chain connects TRBV27 to TRBJ2-7, with 10 bases matching TRBD2. Germline-derived CDR1 and CDR2 are MNHEY and SMNVEV (reference sequence). CDR3 length: 15 residues. The CDR3 DNA is TGTGCCAGCAGTCTATCGACTAGCGGGCCATACGAGCAGTACTTC. Its translation is CASSLSTSGPYEQYF.

The chain recombines TRBV7-9 with TRBJ2-3, with TRBD2 matching over 10 bases. V shed 0 bases, J shed 8 bases, and the junction held 17 bases outside the gene matches. The V gene's germline CDR1 is SEHNR and CDR2 FQNEAQ (reference sequence). The CDR3 is 19 residues long. CDR3 DNA: TGTGCCAGCAGCTTAGCCCCTCCGGGACTAGCGTCCGACCGTGTTACGCAGTATTTT. Translated, it gives CASSLAPPGLASDRVTQYF.

The J gene is TRBJ2-1, the V gene TRBV9; TRBD1 matches 7 bases. CDR3 size: 13 residues. Germline V gene sequence: CDR1 SGDLS, CDR2 YYNGEE. After removal of 2 bases from V and 12 bases from J, the junction contained 8 bases not matched to a gene. The DNA of the CDR3 is TGTGCCAGCAGCGTTTCAACAGGGGATCGGCAGTTCTTC. Protein product: CASSVSTGDRQFF.

The V and J genes are TRBV4-1 and TRBJ2-5; 12 positions agree with TRBD2. The CDR3 contains 15 residues. Germline CDR1 is MGHRA and CDR2 is YSYEKL. V lost 8 bases, J lost 5 bases, and 9 bases stayed unmatched. The CDR3 DNA sequence: TGCGCCAGCGCCGGGACTAGCGGGTGGGAGGAGACCCAGTACTTC. Encoded protein: CASAGTSGWEETQYF.

This sequence joins TRBV9 and TRBJ1-2; no clear D gene. The CDR3 spans 15 residues. CDR1 is SGDLS, CDR2 YYNGEE, per germline. Trimming removed 5 bases at V and 4 bases at J, with 18 bases between. The CDR3 coding sequence is TGTGCCAGCAGAACATCAATCTCGCCGGGCTATGGCTACACCTTC. Translation: CASRTSISPGYGYTF. The whole variable domain, filled in from reference TRBV9 and TRBJ1-2, reads DSGVTQTPKHLITATGQRVTLRCSPRSGDLSVYWYQQSLDQGLQFLIQYYNGEERAKGNILERFSAQQFPDLHSELNLSSLELGDSALYFCASRTSISPGYGYTFGSGTRLTVV.